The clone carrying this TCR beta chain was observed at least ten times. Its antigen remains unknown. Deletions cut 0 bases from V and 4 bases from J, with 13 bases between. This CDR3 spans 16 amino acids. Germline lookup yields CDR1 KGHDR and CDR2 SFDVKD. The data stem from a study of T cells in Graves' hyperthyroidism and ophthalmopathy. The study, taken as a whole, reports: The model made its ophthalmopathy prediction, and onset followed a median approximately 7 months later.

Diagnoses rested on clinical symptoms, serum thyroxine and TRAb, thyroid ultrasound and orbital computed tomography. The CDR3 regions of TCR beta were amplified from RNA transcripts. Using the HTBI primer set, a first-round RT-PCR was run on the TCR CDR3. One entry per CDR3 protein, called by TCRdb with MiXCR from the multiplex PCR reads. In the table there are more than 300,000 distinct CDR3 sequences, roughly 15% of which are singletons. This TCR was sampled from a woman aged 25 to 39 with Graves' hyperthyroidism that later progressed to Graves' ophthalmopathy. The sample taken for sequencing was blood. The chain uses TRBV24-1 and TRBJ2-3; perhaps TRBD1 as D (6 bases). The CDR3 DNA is TGTGCCACCAGTGATTTGTATCAGGGGCATCCAGATACGCAGTATTTT. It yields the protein CATSDLYQGHPDTQYF.